Below, 16 T cell receptor beta chains from the same sample are listed, as sequenced in a study of blood T cell repertoires in COVID-19. Data came from immunoSEQ multiplex PCR; TCRdb stores just in-frame clones and leaves some out. The data show tens of thousands of clones, roughly 87% seen once. Sequencing was performed on peripheral blood. These receptors were taken from a male donor with acute or convalescent COVID-19.

The chain recombines TRBV4-1 with TRBJ2-7; D is unclear. With 1 base removed from V and 0 bases from J, the gap between germline ends came to 13 bases. The CDR3 is 16 residues long. Germline V gene lookup returns CDR1 MGHRA and CDR2 YSYEKL. CDR3 DNA sequence: TGCGCCAGCAGCCAAGTAGCACGGAACCCCTCCTACGAGCAGTACTTC. Protein sequence: CASSQVARNPSYEQYF.

The chain carries TRBV5-1 and TRBJ1-6; TRBD1 agrees at 11 bases. The germline V gene has CDR1 SGHRS and CDR2 YFSETQ. The CDR3 runs 15 residues. V shed 4 bases, J shed 12 bases, and the junction held 9 bases outside the gene matches. CDR3 DNA sequence: TGCGCCAGCAGCCCCACCGGGACAGGGGGTTTACCCCTCCACTTT. Protein sequence: CASSPTGTGGLPLHF.

V is TRBV19 and J is TRBJ1-5; D perhaps matches TRBD1 (6 bases). V lost 8 bases, J lost 7 bases, and 15 bases lay in between. Germline loops: CDR1 LNHDA, CDR2 SQIVND (reference sequence). The CDR3 loop spans 13 amino acids. This chain's CDR3 is CASQQGPYQPQHF. The CDR3 DNA sequence: TGTGCCAGTCAACAGGGCCCATACCAGCCCCAGCATTTT.

This clone appeared a few times. The V call is TRBV18, the J call TRBJ1-2; tentative D call: TRBD1 (5 bases). The ends were cut back, 2 bases at V and 8 bases at J, with 12 bases in the middle. The CDR3 has 13 residues. Germline CDR1 reads KGHSH; CDR2 reads LQKENI. CDR3 nucleotide sequence: TGTGCCAGCTCACCATCGGCAGGGCAGGGCTACACCTTC. Translated: CASSPSAGQGYTF.

The chain combines TRBV18 with TRBJ2-1; D is uncertain. V lost 3 bases and J 8 bases, leaving 8 bases between the germline ends. Germline V gene sequence: CDR1 KGHSH, CDR2 LQKENI. The CDR3 contains 12 residues. Here the CDR3 DNA reads TGTGCCAGCTCACCTCTCTTGTATGAGCAGTTCTTC. Protein: CASSPLLYEQFF. The complete variable domain, with remaining parts taken from reference TRBV18 and TRBJ2-1, reads NAGVMQNPRHLVRRRGQEARLRCSPMKGHSHVYWYRQLPEEGLKFMVYLQKENIIDESGMPKERFSAEFPKEGPSILRIQQVVRGDSAAYFCASSPLLYEQFFGPGTRLTVL.

This clone appeared once. This chain connects TRBV6-6 to TRBJ1-2; a weak D match, TRBD1 (5 bases). CDR3 size: 15 residues. V was cut by 6 bases and J by 4 bases, with 18 bases left in between. The V gene's germline CDR1 is MNHNY and CDR2 SVGAGI (reference sequence). The DNA for the CDR3 is TGTGCCAGCAGAGACCCGGGGGGAGCCGCCTATGGCTACACCTTC. Encoded protein: CASRDPGGAAYGYTF.

The chain employs TRBV9 and TRBJ1-4; perhaps TRBD1 as D (6 bases). Germline V gives CDR1 SGDLS, CDR2 YYNGEE. V lost 1 base to trimming and J lost 7 bases, with 8 bases between them. The CDR3 length is 13 residues. CDR3 residues: CASSVTGSEKLFF. As DNA, the CDR3 is TGTGCCAGCAGCGTAACAGGGAGTGAAAAACTGTTTTTT.

As for this clone: An end of the junction differs from the germline gene, which may be a read error. This chain links TRBV29-1 with TRBJ1-4, with 8 bases aligning to TRBD1. CDR1 and CDR2 (germline): SQVTM, ANQGSEA. This CDR3 contains 13 residues. The CDR3 reads CSVKDRGGEKLFF. The CDR3 DNA is TGCAGCGTTAAAGACAGGGGCGGCGAAAAACTGTTTTTT.

The gene calls are TRBV12-3 or TRBV12-4 and TRBJ2-3; D is perhaps TRBD2 (5 bases). The CDR3 runs to 13 residues. Trimming stripped 5 bases from V and 1 base from J, with 7 bases between. CDR3 protein: CASSIGGTDTQYF. The CDR3 region has the DNA TGTGCCAGCAGTATCGGGGGCACAGATACGCAGTATTTT.

This rearrangement joins TRBV5-4 to TRBJ1-2; 7 nucleotides agree with TRBD1. The CDR3 loop spans 15 amino acids. CDR1 is SGHNT, CDR2 YYREEE, per germline (reference sequence). The ends lost 2 bases at V and 2 bases at J; junction bases unmatched: 6. The CDR3 protein is CASSLEAGGNYGYTF. Here the CDR3 DNA reads TGTGCCAGCAGCTTAGAGGCAGGGGGAAACTATGGCTACACCTTC.

This sequence joins TRBV9 and TRBJ1-3; 9 bases agree with TRBD1. The CDR3 has 17 residues. Trimming cost V 3 bases and J 0 bases; bases outside gene matches: 7. Germline assignment: CDR1 SGDLS and CDR2 YYNGEE. CDR3: CASSGWGQGSSGNTIYF. The CDR3 DNA is TGTGCCAGCAGCGGTTGGGGACAGGGAAGCTCTGGAAACACCATATATTTT. Based on the CDR3 plus reference TRBV9 and TRBJ1-3, the full variable domain is DSGVTQTPKHLITATGQRVTLRCSPRSGDLSVYWYQQSLDQGLQFLIQYYNGEERAKGNILERFSAQQFPDLHSELNLSSLELGDSALYFCASSGWGQGSSGNTIYFGEGSWLTVV.

This clone was observed a single time. The genes are TRBV7-2 and TRBJ1-6; no clear D. The CDR3 totals 14 residues. The germline V gene encodes CDR1 SGHTA and CDR2 FQGNSA. V was shortened by 1 base and J by 8 bases, with 9 bases between the two germline ends. For the CDR3, the DNA is TGTGCCAGCAGCTTAGGGGTCGCGGATTCACCCCTCCACTTT. This encodes CASSLGVADSPLHF.

This sequence joins TRBV6-5 and TRBJ1-4, with 8 bases fitting TRBD1. Germline lookup yields CDR1 MNHEY and CDR2 SVGAGI. The J segment lost 1 base and the V segment lost 5 bases, leaving 3 bases of the junction unmatched. This CDR3 has 15 amino acids. CDR3 DNA: TGTGCCAGCAGTCCTGGACAGGGAACTAATGAAAAACTGTTTTTT. It translates to CASSPGQGTNEKLFF.

The rearrangement uses TRBV29-1 and TRBJ2-5; 8 bases line up with TRBD1. This CDR3 spans 13 amino acids. Germline trimming cut 8 bases from V and 5 bases from J; bases unmatched to any gene: 10. Germline CDR1 is SQVTM and CDR2 is ANQGSEA. CDR3 amino acids: CSSRTGNGETQYF. In DNA form, the CDR3 reads TGCAGCTCGCGGACAGGGAATGGGGAGACCCAGTACTTC.

The rearrangement links TRBV5-6 to TRBJ2-5, with 11 positions matching TRBD1. CDR3 size: 14 residues. CDR1 and CDR2 from the germline V gene are SGHDT and YYEEEE. V was pared by 5 bases and J by 4 bases, with 4 bases of the junction left unmatched. The CDR3: CASRDRGRGETQYF. In DNA form, the CDR3 reads TGTGCCAGCAGGGACAGGGGGCGAGGAGAGACCCAGTACTTC.

This clone occurred once. The chain joins TRBV6-2 or TRBV6-3 to TRBJ2-7, with 9 bases fitting TRBD1. V was pared by 0 bases and J by 4 bases, with 1 base of the junction left unmatched. The germline V gene has CDR1 MNHEY and CDR2 SVGEGT. This CDR3 has 14 residues. CDR3 sequence: CASSYSGTGYEQYF. The CDR3 DNA is TGTGCCAGCAGTTACTCCGGGACAGGGTACGAGCAGTACTTC.